A single sample is the source of the 15 T cell receptor beta chains below, sequenced in a study of regulatory T cells in long-lasting Graves disease. The sample's time point: persistent/refractory GD, antithyroid drugs over 5 years with positive TRAb. From RNA extracted from PBMCs, the TCR library was made. Arm-PCR with iRepertoire HTBI primers amplified the CDR3 regions for these TCR beta libraries. A single record per CDR3 protein comes from TCRdb applying MiXCR to the multiplex PCR reads. In the table there are 350,000 to 450,000 distinct CDR3 sequences, 21% of which are singletons. The starting material was peripheral blood mononuclear cells (PBMCs), obtained when the disease was refractory, from a patient treated with antithyroid drugs. The receptor source for this set is a female donor with Graves disease.

The J gene is TRBJ2-5, the V gene TRBV19; TRBD2 aligns across 13 bases. Losses at the gene ends were 6 bases for V and 3 bases for J; bases not matched to a gene: 4. Germline lookup yields CDR1 LNHDA and CDR2 SQIVND (reference sequence). The length of the CDR3 is 15 residues. This chain's CDR3 is CASRPGLAGEETQYF. The CDR3 coding sequence is TGTGCCAGTAGACCCGGACTAGCGGGAGAAGAGACCCAGTACTTC.

This clonotype was observed a handful of times. V usage is TRBV18 and J usage is TRBJ2-5; 10 bases map to TRBD2. This CDR3 contains 14 residues. The germline V gene has CDR1 KGHSH and CDR2 LQKENI. V lost 5 bases and J lost 3; bases outside the gene matches: 3. CDR3 region: CASSASGSEETQYF. The DNA of the CDR3 is TGTGCCAGCTCAGCTAGCGGGAGTGAAGAGACCCAGTACTTC.

This clonotype showed up many times. The rearrangement links TRBV20-1 to TRBJ1-6; D is undetermined. The germline V gene has CDR1 DFQATT and CDR2 SNEGSKA (reference sequence). Trimming took 0 bases from V and 4 from J, leaving 13 bases between them. This CDR3 is built from 16 residues. CDR3 sequence reads: CSARDRNNLYNSPLHF. The CDR3, as DNA: TGCAGTGCTAGAGATCGCAACAACCTTTATAATTCACCCCTCCACTTT.

The gene calls are TRBV27 and TRBJ2-2; the D is unclear. CDR1 and CDR2 from the germline V gene are MNHEY and SMNVEV (reference sequence). The germline V and J ends were trimmed by 1 base and 3 bases, with 9 bases remaining between them. This CDR3 has 15 residues. This chain's CDR3 is CASSLLGCHTGELFF. CDR3 DNA sequence: TGTGCCAGCAGTTTATTAGGGTGCCACACCGGGGAGCTGTTTTTT.

V is TRBV20-1 and J is TRBJ1-6; unclear D gene. Trimming removed 1 base from V and 3 bases from J, with 10 bases in between. The germline V gene encodes CDR1 DFQATT and CDR2 SNEGSKA (reference sequence). This CDR3 comprises 15 residues. The CDR3 protein is CSARVEVLYNSPLHF. The CDR3 DNA is TGCAGTGCTAGAGTGGAGGTCCTCTATAATTCACCCCTCCACTTT.

The table lists this clonotype with a few counts. The chain couples TRBV20-1 to TRBJ2-3, with 13 bases identical to TRBD2. This CDR3 is built from 17 residues. J lost 2 bases, V lost 0 bases, and 5 bases had no gene match. Germline V lookup: CDR1 DFQATT, CDR2 SNEGSKA (reference sequence). The CDR3 DNA reads as TGCAGTGCTAGAGATCCACTAGCGGGAGGGCCCACAGATACGCAGTATTTT. Its translation is CSARDPLAGGPTDTQYF.

The chain links TRBV9 to TRBJ2-5; 11 bases align to TRBD2. V shed 0 bases and J 3 bases; nucleotides not matched to a gene: 7. The CDR3 extends over 17 amino acids. CDR1 is SGDLS, CDR2 YYNGEE, per germline. CDR3 in amino acids: CASSVGLAGGIEETQYF. CDR3 in DNA: TGTGCCAGCAGCGTAGGTCTAGCGGGAGGTATAGAAGAGACCCAGTACTTC.

The J gene is TRBJ2-5, the V gene TRBV5-1; D remains unclear. This CDR3 contains 12 residues. V shed 3 bases and J shed 5 bases, with 8 bases lying between them. Germline V gives CDR1 SGHRS, CDR2 YFSETQ. This CDR3 is CASSWASETQYF. CDR3 coding DNA: TGCGCCAGCAGCTGGGCCAGCGAGACCCAGTACTTC. Looking up the rest from reference TRBV5-1 and TRBJ2-5 gives the full variable domain: KAGVTQTPRYLIKTRGQQVTLSCSPISGHRSVSWYQQTPGQGLQFLFEYFSETQRNKGNFPGRFSGRQFSNSRSEMNVSTLELGDSALYLCASSWASETQYFGPGTRLLVL.

This chain connects TRBV27 to TRBJ2-6; 8 nucleotides match TRBD1. The junction had 13 bases not matched to a gene; V was cut back by 3 bases and J by 0 bases. Germline lookup yields CDR1 MNHEY and CDR2 SMNVEV (reference sequence). CDR3 length: 20 residues. CDR3 region: CASSFSKRTGMISGANVLTF. CDR3 DNA sequence: TGTGCCAGCAGTTTCTCTAAGAGGACAGGGATGATCTCTGGGGCCAACGTCCTGACTTTC.

This clonotype has a count of ten or more. The chain carries TRBV30 and TRBJ1-4, with D possibly TRBD1 on 6 matching bases. CDR1 and CDR2 from the germline V gene are GTSNPN and SVGIG (reference sequence). This CDR3 is built from 14 residues. V was clipped by 1 base and J by 5 bases, with 11 bases between them. DNA for the CDR3: TGTGCCTGGAGTGGCGGGGGCCCGAATGAAAAACTGTTTTTT. Residues: CAWSGGGPNEKLFF.

This chain uses TRBV28 with TRBJ2-2; 9 bases fit TRBD2. The germline CDR1 and CDR2 sequences are MDHEN and SYDVKM. V trimming: 6 bases; J trimming: 4 bases; junction bases outside the gene matches: 6. The CDR3 spans 15 residues. Here the CDR3 reads CASSIAGVSTGELFF. The CDR3 DNA reads as TGTGCCAGCAGCATAGCGGGAGTAAGCACCGGGGAGCTGTTTTTT.

In DNA form, the CDR3 reads TGTGCCTGGAGTCCTGACAGTCGGCTAGCGCCCACCGGGGAGCTGTTTTTT. Translation gives CAWSPDSRLAPTGELFF. The chain carries TRBV30 and TRBJ2-2; perhaps TRBD2 as D (6 bases). The V gene lost 2 bases and the J gene lost 4 bases, with 20 bases spanning the gap. The CDR3 contains 17 residues. Germline-derived CDR1 and CDR2 are GTSNPN and SVGIG (reference sequence).

This clonotype was counted ten times or more. V and J are TRBV28 and TRBJ1-6; the match to TRBD1 covers 9 bases. V lost 1 base, J lost 9 bases, and 7 bases stayed unmatched. CDR1 and CDR2 from the germline V gene are MDHEN and SYDVKM. This CDR3 contains 16 residues. CDR3 coding DNA: TGTGCCAGCAGTTTATTGGCGGGACAGGGCACTTCACCCCTCCACTTT. Translating it yields CASSLLAGQGTSPLHF. Drawing the rest from reference TRBV28 and TRBJ1-6, the complete variable domain is DVKVTQSSRYLVKRTGEKVFLECVQDMDHENMFWYRQDPGLGLRLIYFSYDVKMKEKGDIPEGYSVSREKKERFSLILESASTNQTSMYLCASSLLAGQGTSPLHFGNGTRLTVT.

This clonotype was seen more than once but under ten times. The chain links TRBV10-3 to TRBJ2-1; weak D call: TRBD1 (6 bases). V lost 2 bases and J lost 7, with 6 bases in between. CDR3 length: 12 residues. CDR1 and CDR2 (germline): ENHRY, SYGVKD. The CDR3 spells CAISERGNEQFF. The CDR3 DNA reads TGTGCCATCAGTGAGAGGGGGAATGAGCAGTTCTTC.

The chain combines TRBV6-2 or TRBV6-3 with TRBJ2-2; D might be TRBD2 (6 bases). Trimming took 5 bases from V and 4 from J, leaving 11 bases between them. CDR1 is MNHEY, CDR2 SVGEGT, per germline. This CDR3 is built from 14 residues. CDR3 region: CASSRLGGTGELFF. The CDR3 nucleotides read TGTGCCAGCAGTCGATTGGGGGGCACCGGGGAGCTGTTTTTT.